This entry concerns a single T cell receptor (beta chain). This entry is derived from a study of blood T cell repertoires in COVID-19. The CDR3 spans 18 residues. Per the germline V gene, CDR1 is LNHDA and CDR2 is SQIVND (reference sequence). V lost 6 bases, J lost 2 bases, and 23 bases lay in between. The authors' processing: Counts of nucleated cells, estimated from reference gene primer amplification, were obtained. TCRdb's copy holds only in-frame clones and misses some; the assay was immunoSEQ multiplex PCR. V, J and clone size derive from that table, while D and trimming were established from the DNA sequence. The table records about 260,000 clones, approximately 84% of them present only once.

The sample consisted of peripheral blood. The chain combines TRBV19 with TRBJ1-5; TRBD1 might be the D (6 bases). This clonotype was sampled from an elderly woman with acute or convalescent COVID-19. CDR3 coding DNA: TGTGCCAGTAGAACATCGACAGGATCCGTTTGGGGCAATCAGCCCCAGCATTTT. This encodes CASRTSTGSVWGNQPQHF.